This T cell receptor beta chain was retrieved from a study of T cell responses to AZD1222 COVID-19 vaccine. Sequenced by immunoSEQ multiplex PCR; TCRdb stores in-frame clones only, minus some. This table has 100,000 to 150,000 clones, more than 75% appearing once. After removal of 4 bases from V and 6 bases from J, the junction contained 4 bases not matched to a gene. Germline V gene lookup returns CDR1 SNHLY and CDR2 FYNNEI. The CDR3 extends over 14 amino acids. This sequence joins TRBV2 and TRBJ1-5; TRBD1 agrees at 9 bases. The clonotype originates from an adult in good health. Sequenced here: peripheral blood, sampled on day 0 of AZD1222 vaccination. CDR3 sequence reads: CASSAQGAAQPQHF. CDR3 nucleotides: TGTGCCAGCAGTGCACAGGGGGCTGCTCAGCCCCAGCATTTT.